The 30 T cell receptor beta chains below were found in one sample sequenced in a study of identical twins. MiXCR, applied by TCRdb to the 5' RACE reads, yields one record per CDR3 protein. Of roughly 290,000 distinct CDR3 sequences listed, 6.5% to 9.5% are singletons. This sample was also put to use in a study of yellow fever vaccine responses in identical twins.

The sequencing input was memory (CD45RO+) T cells sorted from blood. These receptors all come from a woman aged 18-29 years in good health.

This clonotype has just a few counts. The gene calls are TRBV20-1 and TRBJ2-5; D not certain. Germline CDR1 is DFQATT and CDR2 is SNEGSKA (reference sequence). This CDR3 is 16 amino acids long. Trimming removed 3 bases from V and 3 bases from J, with 20 bases in between. In DNA, the CDR3 is TGCAGTGCTAGGGGTGATGGCTCCTTCTCGGAAGAGACCCAGTACTTC. Protein product: CSARGDGSFSEETQYF.

This clonotype appeared many times. This chain joins TRBV7-8 and TRBJ1-1; tentative D call: TRBD1 (5 bases). Deletions cut 2 bases from V and 3 bases from J, with 19 bases between. This CDR3 is built from 17 residues. CDR1 and CDR2 (germline): SGHVS, FQNEAQ. The CDR3 spells CASSLFVRQGGDTEAFF. The CDR3 coding sequence is TGTGCCAGCAGCTTATTTGTACGGCAGGGAGGGGACACTGAAGCTTTCTTT.

This clonotype turned up a few times. The chain recombines TRBV2 with TRBJ1-6; 8 nucleotides line up with TRBD1. V shed 9 bases and J 8 bases; nucleotides not matched to a gene: 9. The CDR3 length is 14 residues. Per germline, CDR1 SNHLY and CDR2 FYNNEI. The chain's CDR3 is CARTSGTGDSPLHF. CDR3 nucleotides: TGTGCCAGAACCTCCGGGACAGGCGATTCACCCCTCCACTTT.

This clonotype was detected a few times. This chain links TRBV10-3 with TRBJ1-1; 7 bases match TRBD1. The CDR3 has 13 amino acids. Trimming cost V 6 bases and J 4 bases; bases outside gene matches: 5. The germline V gene has CDR1 ENHRY and CDR2 SYGVKD. The CDR3 nucleotides are TGTGCCATCAGAGGGACAGATATCACTGAAGCTTTCTTT. Translated: CAIRGTDITEAFF.

To note about this clonotype: The junction differs from germline at one of its ends, possibly a read error. This rearrangement joins TRBV4-1 to TRBJ2-1; D is possibly TRBD1 (6 bases). This CDR3 contains 17 residues. Germline loops: CDR1 MGHRA, CDR2 YSYEKL. This CDR3 is CSSSQGRAQGIYNEQFF. The CDR3 bases are TGCTCCAGCAGCCAGGGTAGGGCCCAGGGGATCTACAATGAGCAGTTCTTC.

This clonotype was seen at least ten times. The V call is TRBV12-3 or TRBV12-4, the J call TRBJ2-5, with D perhaps matching TRBD2 (6 bases). The V gene lost 2 bases and the J gene lost 2 bases, with 12 bases spanning the gap. This CDR3 contains 15 residues. The CDR3 DNA sequence: TGTGCCAGCAGTTTACTAGAAGGACTACAAGAGACCCAGTACTTC. The encoded protein is CASSLLEGLQETQYF.

In DNA, the CDR3 is TGTGCCAGCAGCTTGACAGGGGGCGGTGGGGGGCAGTACTTC. It yields the protein CASSLTGGGGGQYF. This sequence joins TRBV7-8 and TRBJ2-7; 10 bases agree with TRBD1. Germline CDR1 reads SGHVS; CDR2 reads FQNEAQ. V gave up 3 bases and J gave up 9 bases; unmatched junction bases: 8. The length of the CDR3 is 14 residues.

The rearrangement links TRBV20-1 to TRBJ2-7; D unclear. Germline V gene data show CDR1 as DFQATT and CDR2 as SNEGSKA (reference sequence). This CDR3 is built from 14 residues. V was trimmed by 2 bases and J by 0 bases, leaving 11 bases between them. The CDR3 sequence: CSARPPTNSYEQYV. CDR3 nucleotide sequence: TGCAGTGCTAGACCCCCCACAAACTCCTACGAGCAGTACGTC.

Only a few counts were recorded for this clonotype. V usage is TRBV21-1 and J usage is TRBJ2-7; the table calls TRBD1, which could not be checked here. TRBV21-1 is a pseudogene locus. The CDR3 extends over 16 amino acids. CDR3 in amino acids: CASTTPPWAFPCEQYV. The CDR3 coding sequence is TGTGCCAGCACGACCCCCCCCTGGGCATTCCCTTGCGAGCAGTACGTC.

This clonotype was observed many times. The rearrangement uses TRBV15 and TRBJ2-1, with D possibly being TRBD2 (6 bases). Germline V lookup: CDR1 LNHNV, CDR2 YYDKDF (reference sequence). CDR3 length: 15 residues. Trimming pared 4 bases from V and 5 bases from J, leaving 15 bases between. CDR3 protein: CATSKTSNLDNEQFF. CDR3 nucleotide sequence: TGTGCCACCAGCAAGACTAGTAACCTTGACAATGAGCAGTTCTTC.

In this sample, this clonotype turned up a few times. The chain uses TRBV6-5 and TRBJ2-7, with TRBD2 matching 8 bases. The CDR3 totals 16 residues. Looked up from germline, CDR1 is MNHEY and CDR2 is SVGAGI. V gave up 0 bases and J gave up 4 bases; unmatched junction bases: 8. The CDR3 sequence is CASSYSGFGGGYEQYV. CDR3 bases: TGTGCCAGCAGTTACTCGGGTTTCGGGGGGGGGTACGAGCAGTACGTC.

The chain joins TRBV4-1 to TRBJ1-4; D may be TRBD1 (6 bases). The CDR3 extends over 17 amino acids. V was trimmed by 4 bases and J by 0 bases, leaving 15 bases between them. Germline loops: CDR1 MGHRA, CDR2 YSYEKL. The CDR3 DNA reads TGCGCCAGCAGCCCTACAGGGCCCCCGACAACTAATGAAAAACTGTTTTTT. It is translated as CASSPTGPPTTNEKLFF.

The table lists this clonotype with many counts. This chain links TRBV5-1 with TRBJ1-2; 9 bases match TRBD1. The trim removed 4 bases at V and 4 bases at J, leaving 11 bases unmatched. CDR3 length equals 16 residues. Germline V gives CDR1 SGHRS, CDR2 YFSETQ. In DNA form, the CDR3 reads TGCGCCAGCAGCCCTGGGGACAGGGCACGTACCTATGGCTACACCTTC. Translated, it gives CASSPGDRARTYGYTF.

The chain couples TRBV6-1 to TRBJ2-7; 16 nucleotides align to TRBD2. CDR1 and CDR2 (germline): MNHNS, SASEGT. CDR3 size: 18 residues. Unmatched junction bases numbered 13, after V lost 6 bases and J lost 5 bases. CDR3 bases: TGTGCCAGCAGCCGAGAAACGGGACTAGCGGGAGGGGGCAACGAGCAGTACTTC. Its protein product is CASSRETGLAGGGNEQYF.

This clonotype appeared a few times. This sequence joins TRBV4-1 and TRBJ2-5, with D hard to call. This CDR3 has 13 amino acids. V was clipped by 5 bases and J by 1 base, with 8 bases between them. Per germline, CDR1 MGHRA and CDR2 YSYEKL. This chain's CDR3 is CASSERIQETQYF. As DNA, the CDR3 is TGCGCCAGCAGCGAACGGATCCAAGAGACCCAGTACTTC.

This clonotype showed up many times. The chain is built from TRBV10-3 and TRBJ1-1; 9 bases are a match to TRBD1. After removal of 6 bases from V and 1 base from J, the junction contained 3 bases not matched to a gene. CDR3 length: 14 residues. Germline V lookup: CDR1 ENHRY, CDR2 SYGVKD. The CDR3 loop reads CAIRRTGANTEAFF. CDR3 nucleotide sequence: TGTGCCATCAGACGGACAGGGGCGAACACTGAAGCTTTCTTT.

This clonotype was detected many times. The chain recombines TRBV4-1 with TRBJ2-1; D is possibly TRBD2 (5 bases). The V and J ends lost 1 base and 0 bases respectively, with 10 bases between them. Per the germline V gene, CDR1 is MGHRA and CDR2 is YSYEKL. The CDR3 runs to 16 residues. The CDR3, as DNA: TGCGCCAGCAGCCAAGTGGACTTGCTCTCCTACAATGAGCAGTTCTTC. It codes for CASSQVDLLSYNEQFF.

Ten or more counts support this clonotype. The chain is built from TRBV19 and TRBJ1-5; a possible D gene is TRBD1 (6 bases). V was cut by 5 bases and J by 7 bases, with 18 bases left in between. CDR3 length: 15 residues. Germline V CDR1 and CDR2: LNHDA, SQIVND (reference sequence). The CDR3 is CASSLNGQTVQPQHF. CDR3 coding DNA: TGTGCCAGTAGTCTAAATGGACAGACCGTCCAGCCCCAGCATTTT.

This clonotype was seen at least ten times. The chain links TRBV5-6 to TRBJ1-1; D unclear. This CDR3 comprises 12 residues. CDR1 SGHDT and CDR2 YYEEEE come from the germline V gene. The V and J ends lost 1 base and 5 bases respectively, with 6 bases between them. The CDR3 protein is CASSLWVTEAFF. The CDR3 DNA follows: TGTGCCAGCAGCTTGTGGGTTACTGAAGCTTTCTTT.

This clonotype was found a few times. The rearrangement joins TRBV5-5 to TRBJ2-1, with 7 positions matching TRBD2. Trimming at V came to 6 bases and at J to 2 bases, leaving 8 bases not matched to a gene. Germline assignment: CDR1 SGHKS and CDR2 YYEKEE (reference sequence). The CDR3 runs 15 residues. CDR3 in DNA: TGTGCCAGCACCAGGGAGGGGAATACCTACAATGAGCAGTTCTTC. The encoded protein is CASTREGNTYNEQFF.

This clonotype has ten or more counts. This chain uses TRBV3-1 with TRBJ2-6; 11 bases agree with TRBD1. CDR1 and CDR2 from the germline V gene are LGHDT and YNNKEL (reference sequence). The CDR3 is 17 residues long. The junction had 6 bases not matched to a gene; V was cut back by 5 bases and J by 3 bases. CDR3 nucleotide sequence: TGTGCCAGCAGCACCGGACAGGGGGCTCGTGGGGCCAACGTCCTGACTTTC. As protein: CASSTGQGARGANVLTF.

Only a few counts were recorded for this clonotype. The chain has TRBV5-5 and TRBJ1-3, with 10 bases fitting TRBD1. Germline lookup yields CDR1 SGHKS and CDR2 YYEKEE (reference sequence). The CDR3 covers 17 residues. Trimming at V came to 2 bases and at J to 3 bases, leaving 8 bases not matched to a gene. DNA for the CDR3: TGTGCCAGCAGCTTAACGACAGGGGGCGCGTATGGAAACACCATATATTTT. Amino acid sequence: CASSLTTGGAYGNTIYF.

This clonotype was observed a few times. The chain has TRBV19 and TRBJ2-5; 13 nucleotides agree with TRBD2. CDR3 size: 15 residues. Germline CDR1 and CDR2: LNHDA and SQIVND (reference sequence). J was trimmed by 4 bases and V by 5 bases; bases with no gene match: 4. CDR3 residues: CASSEGTSGTETQYF. Here the CDR3 DNA reads TGTGCCAGTAGTGAGGGGACTAGCGGGACAGAGACCCAGTACTTC.

This clonotype came up many times. The chain couples TRBV12-3 or TRBV12-4 to TRBJ1-2; D gene unclear. V was cut by 7 bases and J by 8 bases, with 14 bases left in between. The CDR3 has 12 residues. This chain's CDR3 is CASMIPDRGYTF. CDR3 coding DNA: TGTGCCAGCATGATCCCCGACCGGGGCTACACCTTC.

The chain links TRBV2 to TRBJ2-7; maybe TRBD2 (7 bases). The CDR3 extends over 14 amino acids. CDR1 is SNHLY and CDR2 is FYNNEI in the germline V gene. V dropped 0 bases and J dropped 3 bases, with 9 bases sitting between them. As DNA, the CDR3 is TGTGCCAGCAGTGAAGCGAGGGGGGGCTACGAGCAGTACTTC. This gives the protein CASSEARGGYEQYF.

This clonotype was counted at least ten times. The chain recombines TRBV20-1 with TRBJ2-1; TRBD2 matches 13 bases. Germline CDR1 is DFQATT and CDR2 is SNEGSKA (reference sequence). J gave up 6 bases and V 1 base, and 0 bases lay outside the gene matches. The CDR3 covers 14 residues. The CDR3 DNA follows: TGCAGTGCTAGAGGACTAGCGGGAGGCAATGAGCAGTTCTTC. Translating it yields CSARGLAGGNEQFF.

The rearrangement uses TRBV2 and TRBJ2-7; 11 bases match TRBD2. The V gene end was trimmed by 6 bases and the J gene end by 2 bases; junction bases not matched to a gene: 3. This CDR3 is 14 amino acids long. Germline CDR1 is SNHLY and CDR2 is FYNNEI. As DNA, the CDR3 is TGTGCCAGCAGCGCGGGACTAGCGGCCTACGAGCAGTACTTC. It translates to CASSAGLAAYEQYF.

This clonotype was found many times. The chain combines TRBV18 with TRBJ2-5; D ambiguous. CDR1 is KGHSH and CDR2 is LQKENI in the germline V gene. This CDR3 has 13 residues. V was trimmed by 3 bases and J by 5 bases, leaving 10 bases between them. The DNA of the CDR3 is TGTGCCAGCTCACCGCAGCAGTCGGAGACCCAGTACTTC. Its protein product is CASSPQQSETQYF.

The chain combines TRBV7-2 with TRBJ2-5; D is undetermined. V lost 2 bases and J lost 5, with 15 bases in between. The CDR3 has 15 amino acids. Germline V CDR1 and CDR2: SGHTA, FQGNSA. The CDR3 loop is CASSLSGSWRETQYF. The CDR3 DNA reads as TGTGCCAGCAGCTTAAGTGGTAGCTGGCGGGAGACCCAGTACTTC.

This clonotype was observed a handful of times. The rearrangement uses TRBV28 and TRBJ1-5, with unresolved D. Trimming cost V 11 bases and J 0 bases, with 17 bases left between them. The CDR3 runs 15 residues. Germline CDR1 is MDHEN and CDR2 is SYDVKM. CDR3 DNA sequence: TGTGCCTCAAAAGTTGGGATTAATAGCAATCAGCCCCAGCATTTT. Its protein is CASKVGINSNQPQHF. The full variable domain, its missing parts supplied by reference TRBV28 and TRBJ1-5, is DVKVTQSSRYLVKRTGEKVFLECVQDMDHENMFWYRQDPGLGLRLIYFSYDVKMKEKGDIPEGYSVSREKKERFSLILESASTNQTSMYLCASKVGINSNQPQHFGDGTRLSIL.